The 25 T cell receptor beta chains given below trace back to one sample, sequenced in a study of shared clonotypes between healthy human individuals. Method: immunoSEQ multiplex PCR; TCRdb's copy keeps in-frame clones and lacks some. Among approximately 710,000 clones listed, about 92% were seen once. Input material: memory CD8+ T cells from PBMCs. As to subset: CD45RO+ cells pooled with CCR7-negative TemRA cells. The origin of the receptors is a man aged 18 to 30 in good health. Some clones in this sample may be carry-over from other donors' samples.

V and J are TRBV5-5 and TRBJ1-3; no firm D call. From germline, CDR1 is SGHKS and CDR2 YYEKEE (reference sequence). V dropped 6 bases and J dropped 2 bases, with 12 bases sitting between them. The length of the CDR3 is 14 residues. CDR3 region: CASTLGRTGNTIYF. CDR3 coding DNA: TGTGCCAGCACCCTGGGAAGAACTGGAAACACCATATATTTT.

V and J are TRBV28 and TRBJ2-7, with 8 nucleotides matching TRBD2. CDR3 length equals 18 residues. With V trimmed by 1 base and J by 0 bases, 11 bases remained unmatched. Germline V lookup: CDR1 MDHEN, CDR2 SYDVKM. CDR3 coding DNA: TGTGCCAGCAGTTTATCTCGGACTAGCTTGGAGCGCTCCTACGAGCAGTACTTC. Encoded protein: CASSLSRTSLERSYEQYF.

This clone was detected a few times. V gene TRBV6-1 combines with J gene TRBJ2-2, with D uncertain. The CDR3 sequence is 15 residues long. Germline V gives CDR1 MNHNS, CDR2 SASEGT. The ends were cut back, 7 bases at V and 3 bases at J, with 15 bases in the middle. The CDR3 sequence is CASTTSQHHTGELFF. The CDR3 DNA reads TGTGCCAGCACGACTTCGCAACACCACACCGGGGAGCTGTTTTTT.

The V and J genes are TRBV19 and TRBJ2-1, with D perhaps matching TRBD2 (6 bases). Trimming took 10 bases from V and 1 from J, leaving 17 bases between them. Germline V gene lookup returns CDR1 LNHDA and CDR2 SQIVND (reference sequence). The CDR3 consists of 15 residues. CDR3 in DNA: TGTGCCACCCGTATCCTAGCGCGTTCCTACAATGAGCAGTTCTTC. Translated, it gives CATRILARSYNEQFF.

The CDR3 coding sequence is TGTGCCAGCAGCATCGGGACAGGGTTACGCACAGATACGCAGTATTTT. This translates into CASSIGTGLRTDTQYF. The chain couples TRBV7-2 to TRBJ2-3, with TRBD1 matching 9 bases. V shed 5 bases and J 1 base; nucleotides not matched to a gene: 7. Per germline, CDR1 SGHTA and CDR2 FQGNSA. The CDR3 loop spans 16 amino acids.

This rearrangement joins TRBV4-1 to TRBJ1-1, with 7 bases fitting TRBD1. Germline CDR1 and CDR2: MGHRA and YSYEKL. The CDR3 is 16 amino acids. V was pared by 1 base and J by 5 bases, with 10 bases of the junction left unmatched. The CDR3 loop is CASSQVAWQGETEAFF. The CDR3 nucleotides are TGCGCCAGCAGCCAAGTGGCTTGGCAGGGGGAGACTGAAGCTTTCTTT.

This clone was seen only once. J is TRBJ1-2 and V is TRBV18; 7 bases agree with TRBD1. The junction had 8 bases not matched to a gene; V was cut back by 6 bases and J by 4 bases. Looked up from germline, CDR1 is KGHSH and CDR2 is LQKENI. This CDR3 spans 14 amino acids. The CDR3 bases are TGTGCCAGCTCTCCGGACAGGAGCGGCTATGGCTACACCTTC. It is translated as CASSPDRSGYGYTF.

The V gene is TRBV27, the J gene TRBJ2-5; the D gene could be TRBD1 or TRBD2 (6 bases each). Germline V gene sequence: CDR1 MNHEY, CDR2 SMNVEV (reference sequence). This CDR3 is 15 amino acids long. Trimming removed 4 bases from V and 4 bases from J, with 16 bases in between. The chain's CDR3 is CASSSPTRGPETQYF. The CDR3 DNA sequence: TGTGCCAGCAGTTCCCCGACTCGGGGGCCAGAGACCCAGTACTTC.

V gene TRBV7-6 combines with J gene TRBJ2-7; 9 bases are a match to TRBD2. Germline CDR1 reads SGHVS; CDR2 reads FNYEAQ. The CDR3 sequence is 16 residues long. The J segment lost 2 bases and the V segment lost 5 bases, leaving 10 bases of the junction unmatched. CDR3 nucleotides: TGTGCCAGCAGCCCGATTTCAAGCGGGGGGACCTACGAGCAGTACTTC. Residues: CASSPISSGGTYEQYF.

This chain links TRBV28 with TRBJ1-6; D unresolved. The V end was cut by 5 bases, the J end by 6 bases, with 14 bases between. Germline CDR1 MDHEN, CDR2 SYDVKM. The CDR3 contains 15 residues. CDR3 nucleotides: TGTGCCAGCAGTGGGTCGGCAGACCTTAATTCACCCCTCCACTTT. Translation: CASSGSADLNSPLHF.

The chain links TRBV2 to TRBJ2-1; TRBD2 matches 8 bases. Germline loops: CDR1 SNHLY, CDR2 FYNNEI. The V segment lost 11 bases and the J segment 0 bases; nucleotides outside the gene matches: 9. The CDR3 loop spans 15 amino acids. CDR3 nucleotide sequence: TGTGCCGGGGATAGCGGGGCGAGCTCCTACAATGAGCAGTTCTTC. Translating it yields CAGDSGASSYNEQFF.

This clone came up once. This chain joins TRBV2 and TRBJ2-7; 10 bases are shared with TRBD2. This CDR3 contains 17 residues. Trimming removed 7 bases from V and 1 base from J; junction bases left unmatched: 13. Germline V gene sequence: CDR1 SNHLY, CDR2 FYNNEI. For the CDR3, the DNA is TGTGCCAGCAACCTAGCGGGAGAAGGAAAAGGTTCCTACGAGCAGTACTTC. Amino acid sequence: CASNLAGEGKGSYEQYF.

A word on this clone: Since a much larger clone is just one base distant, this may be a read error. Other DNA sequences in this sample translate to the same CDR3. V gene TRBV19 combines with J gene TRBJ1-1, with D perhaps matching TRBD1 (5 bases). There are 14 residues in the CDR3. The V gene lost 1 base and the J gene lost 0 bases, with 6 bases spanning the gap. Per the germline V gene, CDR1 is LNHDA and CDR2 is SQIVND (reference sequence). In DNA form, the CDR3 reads TGTGCCAGTAGTATAGGGGGGGTGAACACTGAAGCTTTCTTT. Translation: CASSIGGVNTEAFF.

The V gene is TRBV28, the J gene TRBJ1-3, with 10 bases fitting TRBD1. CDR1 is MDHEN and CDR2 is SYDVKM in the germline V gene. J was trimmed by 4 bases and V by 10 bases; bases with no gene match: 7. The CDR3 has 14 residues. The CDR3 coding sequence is TGTGCCACCTCGACAGGGGGCGAAGGAAACACCATATATTTT. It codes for CATSTGGEGNTIYF.

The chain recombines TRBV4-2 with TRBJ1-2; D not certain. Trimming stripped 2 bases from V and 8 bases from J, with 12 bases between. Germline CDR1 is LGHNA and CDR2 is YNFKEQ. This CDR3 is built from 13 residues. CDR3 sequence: CASSQMEGIGYTF. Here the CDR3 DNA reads TGTGCCAGCAGCCAAATGGAAGGGATCGGCTACACCTTC.

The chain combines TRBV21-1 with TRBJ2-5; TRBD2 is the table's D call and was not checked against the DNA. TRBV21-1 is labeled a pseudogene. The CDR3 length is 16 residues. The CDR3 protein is CASSLERSGKQETQYF. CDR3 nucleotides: TGTGCCAGCAGCCTCGAACGGAGCGGGAAGCAAGAGACCCAGTACTTC.

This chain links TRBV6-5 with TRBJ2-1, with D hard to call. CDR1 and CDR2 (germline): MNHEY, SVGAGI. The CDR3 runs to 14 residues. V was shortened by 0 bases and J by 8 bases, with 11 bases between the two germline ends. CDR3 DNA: TGTGCCAGCAGTTACTCGATAGGCGGTGATGAGCAGTTCTTC. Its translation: CASSYSIGGDEQFF.

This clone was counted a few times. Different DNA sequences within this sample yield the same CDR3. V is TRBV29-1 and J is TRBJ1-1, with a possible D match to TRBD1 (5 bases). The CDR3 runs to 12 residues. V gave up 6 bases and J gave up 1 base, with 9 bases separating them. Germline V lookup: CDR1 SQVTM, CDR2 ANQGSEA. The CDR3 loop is CSVLGGNTEAFF. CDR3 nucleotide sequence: TGCAGCGTCCTCGGGGGGAACACTGAAGCTTTCTTT.

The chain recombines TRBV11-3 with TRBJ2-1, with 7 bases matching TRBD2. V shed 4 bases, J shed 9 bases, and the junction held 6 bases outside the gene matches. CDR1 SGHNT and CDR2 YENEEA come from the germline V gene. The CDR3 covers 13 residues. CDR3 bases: TGTGCCAGCAGCTCGGGCGGGAGAGGTGAGCAGTTCTTC. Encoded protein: CASSSGGRGEQFF.

This chain's CDR3 is CASSERGPMWTGELFF. The CDR3 DNA sequence: TGCGCCAGCAGTGAGCGGGGTCCTATGTGGACCGGGGAGCTGTTTTTT. This sequence joins TRBV10-2 and TRBJ2-2, with TRBD2 as a possible D gene (5 bases). V was cut by 2 bases and J by 5 bases, with 15 bases left in between. The V gene's germline CDR1 is WSHSY and CDR2 SAAADI. CDR3 size: 16 residues.

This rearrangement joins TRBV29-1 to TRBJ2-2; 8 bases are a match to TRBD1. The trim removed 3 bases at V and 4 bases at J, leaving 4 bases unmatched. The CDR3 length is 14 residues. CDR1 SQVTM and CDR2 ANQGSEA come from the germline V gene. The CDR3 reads CSVEGQVSTGELFF. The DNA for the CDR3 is TGCAGCGTTGAGGGACAGGTATCCACCGGGGAGCTGTTTTTT.

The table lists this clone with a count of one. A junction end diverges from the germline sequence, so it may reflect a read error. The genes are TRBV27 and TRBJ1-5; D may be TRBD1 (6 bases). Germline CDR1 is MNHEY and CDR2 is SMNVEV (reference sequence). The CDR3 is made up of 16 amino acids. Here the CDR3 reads CASSLSAGAGNQPQHF. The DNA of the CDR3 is TGTGCCAGTAGTTTATCGGCAGGGGCCGGCAATCAGCCCCAGCATTTT.

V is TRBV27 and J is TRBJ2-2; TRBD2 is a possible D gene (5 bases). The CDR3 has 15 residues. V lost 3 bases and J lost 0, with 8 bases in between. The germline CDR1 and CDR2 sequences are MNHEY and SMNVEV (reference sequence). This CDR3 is CASSFGVTNTGELFF. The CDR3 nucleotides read TGTGCCAGCAGTTTCGGGGTCACGAACACCGGGGAGCTGTTTTTT.

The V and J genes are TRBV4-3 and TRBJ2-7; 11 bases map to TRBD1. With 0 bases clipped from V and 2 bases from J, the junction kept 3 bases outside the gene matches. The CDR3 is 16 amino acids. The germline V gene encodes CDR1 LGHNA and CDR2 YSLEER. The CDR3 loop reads CASSQDWGQGAYEQYF. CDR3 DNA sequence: TGCGCCAGCAGCCAAGATTGGGGACAGGGGGCCTACGAGCAGTACTTC.

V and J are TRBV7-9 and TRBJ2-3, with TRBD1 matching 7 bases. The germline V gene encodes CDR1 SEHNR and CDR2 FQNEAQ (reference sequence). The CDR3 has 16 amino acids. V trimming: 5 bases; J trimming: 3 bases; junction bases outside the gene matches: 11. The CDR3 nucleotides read TGTGCCAGCAGCCCAACAGGGGAAGGTCGAACAGATACGCAGTATTTT. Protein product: CASSPTGEGRTDTQYF.